This TCR beta chain was recovered during a study of T cell repertoires in aging, cancer and after chemotherapy. Study overall: Donor ages fell into six groups from 30 or younger up to 70 or older. Clear clonal overlap appeared across healthy donor samples taken over several months to years.

Peripheral blood genomic DNA, not sorted cells or RNA, was the template. This clonotype was observed a few times. As yet, its antigen is unknown. Findings and caveats of the study: In cancer patients, declining TCR diversity with age involved lost richness and lost evenness. Rebound thymic output was suggested by rising median generation probability during chemotherapy in each cancer cohort.

A mixed TRB-A/B primer pool amplified rearranged TRB by multiplex touch-down PCR. MiXCR, applied by TCRdb to the multiplex PCR reads, yields one record per CDR3 protein. This table has 4,500 to 7,000 distinct CDR3 sequences, 30% to 40% appearing once. Sequenced input: blood. The TCR sequence derives from a human donor in good health.

CDR3 loop: CASSPAWAPLGGANVLTF. The CDR3 DNA reads TGTGCCAGCAGCCCAGCCTGGGCACCACTGGGAGGGGCCAACGTCCTGACTTTC. The chain employs TRBV7-6 and TRBJ2-6; D call uncertain. The CDR3 consists of 18 residues. Germline-derived CDR1 and CDR2 are SGHVS and FNYEAQ. V was trimmed by 5 bases and J by 4 bases, leaving 21 bases between them.